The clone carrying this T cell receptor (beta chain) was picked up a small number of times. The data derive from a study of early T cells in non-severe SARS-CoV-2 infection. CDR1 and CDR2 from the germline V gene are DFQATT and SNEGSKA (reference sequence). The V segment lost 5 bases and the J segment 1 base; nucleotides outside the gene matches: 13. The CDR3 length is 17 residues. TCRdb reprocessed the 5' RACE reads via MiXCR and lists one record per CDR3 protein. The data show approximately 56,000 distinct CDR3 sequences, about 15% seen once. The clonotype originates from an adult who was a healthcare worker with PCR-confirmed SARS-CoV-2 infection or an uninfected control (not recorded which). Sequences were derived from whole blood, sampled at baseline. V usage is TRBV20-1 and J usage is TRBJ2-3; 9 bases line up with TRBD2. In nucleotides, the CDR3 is TGCAGTGCTCGATTAGCGGGGGCGCCGATGGGCACAGATACGCAGTATTTT. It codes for CSARLAGAPMGTDTQYF.